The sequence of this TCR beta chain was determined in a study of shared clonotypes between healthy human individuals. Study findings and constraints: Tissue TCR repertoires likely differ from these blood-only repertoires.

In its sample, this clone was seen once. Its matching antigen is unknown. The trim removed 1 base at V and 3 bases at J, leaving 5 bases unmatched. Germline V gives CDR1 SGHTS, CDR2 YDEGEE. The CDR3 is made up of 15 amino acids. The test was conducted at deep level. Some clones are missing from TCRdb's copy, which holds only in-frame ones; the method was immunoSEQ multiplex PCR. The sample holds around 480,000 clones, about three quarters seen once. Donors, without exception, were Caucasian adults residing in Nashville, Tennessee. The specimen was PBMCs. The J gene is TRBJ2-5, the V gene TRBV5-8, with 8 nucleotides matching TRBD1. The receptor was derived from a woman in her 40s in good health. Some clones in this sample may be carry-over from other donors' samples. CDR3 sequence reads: CASSLPVTGEETQYF. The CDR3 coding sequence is TGTGCCAGCAGCTTGCCCGTGACAGGGGAAGAGACCCAGTACTTC.